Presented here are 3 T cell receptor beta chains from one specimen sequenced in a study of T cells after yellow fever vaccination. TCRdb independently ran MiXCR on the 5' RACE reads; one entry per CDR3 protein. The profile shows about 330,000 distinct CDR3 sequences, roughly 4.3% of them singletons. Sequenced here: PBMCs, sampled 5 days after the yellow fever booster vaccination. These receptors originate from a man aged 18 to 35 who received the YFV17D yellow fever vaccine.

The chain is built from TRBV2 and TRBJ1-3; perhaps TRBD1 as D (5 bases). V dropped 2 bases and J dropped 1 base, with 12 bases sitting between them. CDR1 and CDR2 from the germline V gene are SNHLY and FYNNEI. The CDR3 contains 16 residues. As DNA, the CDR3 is TGTGCCAGCAGTGAACTGGGGCTTACTTCTGGAAACACCATATATTTT. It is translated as CASSELGLTSGNTIYF.

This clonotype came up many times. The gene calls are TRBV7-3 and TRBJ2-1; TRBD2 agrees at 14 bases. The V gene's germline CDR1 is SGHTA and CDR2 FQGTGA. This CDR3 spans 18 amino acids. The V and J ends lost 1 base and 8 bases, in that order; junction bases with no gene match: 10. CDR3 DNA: TGTGCCAGCAGCTTAAGGGGACTAGCGGGGGCTGGTGGCGATGAGCAGTTCTTC. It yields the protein CASSLRGLAGAGGDEQFF.

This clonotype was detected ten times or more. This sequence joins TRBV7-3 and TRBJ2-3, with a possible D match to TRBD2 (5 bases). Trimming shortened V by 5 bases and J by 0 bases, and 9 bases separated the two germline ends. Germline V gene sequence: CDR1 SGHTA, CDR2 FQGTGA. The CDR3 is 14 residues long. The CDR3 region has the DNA TGTGCCAGCAGCCCGGGATCTAGCACAGATACGCAGTATTTT. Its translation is CASSPGSSTDTQYF.